This T cell receptor beta chain was sequenced in a study of T cells in Graves' hyperthyroidism and ophthalmopathy. General observations from the study: The blood repertoire included most of the expanded thyroid clonotypes above 0.001.

This clonotype was detected ten times or more. The antigen is unknown. The length of the CDR3 is 14 residues. The V and J ends lost 4 bases and 7 bases, in that order; junction bases with no gene match: 10. Germline V gene lookup returns CDR1 SGHRS and CDR2 YFSETQ. Amplified regions were TCR beta CDR3 sequences from RNA transcripts. The HTBI primer set was used in a first-round RT-PCR of the TCR CDR3. MiXCR, applied by TCRdb to the multiplex PCR reads, yields one record per CDR3 protein. The data show some 350,000 distinct CDR3 sequences, roughly an eighth seen once. A NOSPECS grade of at least 4, a Clinical Activity Score of at least 3 and duration under 3 months were recorded in ophthalmopathy patients. Patients showing uncontrolled infection, other autoimmune disease, pregnancy or lactation were ineligible.

This chain uses TRBV5-1 with TRBJ1-1, with TRBD1 identical over 7 bases. The receptor was isolated from a woman aged 40-49 years with Graves' ophthalmopathy. Input material: blood. CDR3 in DNA: TGCGCCAGCAGCCTAAGAACAGGGGCAAGTGAAGCTTTCTTT. Translation: CASSLRTGASEAFF.